This TCR beta chain was recorded in a study of T cells in Graves' hyperthyroidism and ophthalmopathy. Germline V gene lookup returns CDR1 LNHDA and CDR2 SQIVND (reference sequence). V dropped 9 bases and J dropped 9 bases, with 14 bases sitting between them. CDR3 size: 12 residues. General study findings and limits: Model output signaled ophthalmopathy a median approximately 6 months ahead of onset. The blood repertoire included most of the expanded thyroid clonotypes above 0.001.

Authors of the study amplified TCR beta CDR3 regions from RNA transcripts. During a first-round RT-PCR of the TCR CDR3, the HTBI primer set was used. TCRdb analysed the multiplex PCR reads with MiXCR anew, one entry per CDR3 protein. The sample lists 600,000 to 700,000 distinct CDR3 sequences, roughly 14% occurring once. This clonotype was counted a few times. No antigen is known for it. The sequenced sample was blood. The clonotype originates from a woman between 35 and 50 years old with Graves' ophthalmopathy. The gene calls are TRBV19 and TRBJ2-2, with no clear D. The CDR3 DNA reads as TGTGCCAGCCAACCTGAATCGAGGGAGCTGTTTTTT. It specifies CASQPESRELFF. Based on the CDR3 plus reference TRBV19 and TRBJ2-2, the full variable domain is DGGITQSPKYLFRKEGQNVTLSCEQNLNHDAMYWYRQDPGQGLRLIYYSQIVNDFQKGDIAEGYSVSREKKESFPLTVTSAQKNPTAFYLCASQPESRELFFGEGSRLTVL.